This is a list of T cell receptor beta chains from one sample in a study of blood T cells in healthy people across ages. TCRdb fed the 5' RACE reads into MiXCR, producing one record per CDR3 protein. The table lists roughly 2 million distinct CDR3 sequences, around half of them singletons. Sequenced: blood. The receptor source for this set is a woman aged 35 to 49 in good health. CDR3s include the opening cysteine and the closing phenylalanine or tryptophan. D genes are given only for firm matches. For some rows the clone size is stated as once, few or many, or as a class when expanded; others skip it.

j_call	d_call	clone_size	v_call	cdr3_aa	cdr3_nt
TRBJ2-1	.	.	TRBV11-3	CASSLSPLGYNEQFF	TGTGCCAGCAGCTTAAGTCCCCTAGGGTACAATGAGCAGTTCTTC
TRBJ2-1	TRBD1	.	TRBV18	CASSRGQGGEQFF	TGTGCCAGCTCACGGGGACAGGGCGGTGAGCAGTTCTTC
TRBJ2-1	TRBD1	.	TRBV28	CASSYRPQGVRNEQFF	TGTGCCAGCAGTTACCGGCCGCAGGGGGTACGGAATGAGCAGTTCTTC
TRBJ2-1	.	.	TRBV28	CASNPEGGGRYNEQFF	TGTGCCAGCAACCCTGAGGGGGGGGGCCGATACAATGAGCAGTTCTTC
TRBJ1-6	.	.	TRBV7-3	CASSQRVGVGSPLHF	TGTGCCAGCAGTCAACGAGTTGGGGTTGGTTCACCCCTCCACTTT
TRBJ1-1	.	.	TRBV29-1	CSVEQGPAFF	TGCAGCGTTGAACAGGGGCCAGCTTTCTTT
TRBJ1-2	.	.	TRBV6-5	CASSYGSRALNYGYTF	TGTGCCAGCAGTTACGGATCCCGGGCACTTAACTATGGCTACACCTTC
TRBJ1-2	.	.	TRBV20-1	CSANENGYTF	TGCAGTGCTAACGAGAATGGCTACACCTTC
TRBJ2-7	TRBD1	.	TRBV2	CASDGDRGPEEQYF	TGTGCCAGCGATGGGGACAGGGGGCCTGAAGAGCAGTACTTC
TRBJ2-5	.	.	TRBV7-2	CASSPLLGVETQYF	TGTGCCAGCAGCCCTCTTCTTGGTGTGGAGACCCAGTACTTC
TRBJ2-5	.	few	TRBV6-2/TRBV6-3	CASARHRTGETQYF	TGTGCCAGCGCGAGACATAGGACGGGGGAGACCCAGTACTTC
TRBJ2-3	TRBD2	.	TRBV7-2	CAGSSPGLATDTQYF	TGTGCCGGCAGCTCACCGGGACTAGCCACGGATACGCAGTATTTT
TRBJ2-3	TRBD2	.	TRBV24-1	CATSQTSGGRDTQYF	TGTGCCACCAGTCAAACTAGCGGGGGAAGAGATACGCAGTATTTT
TRBJ2-7	TRBD2	.	TRBV7-2	CASKAGGPYNEQYF	TGTGCCAGCAAAGCGGGGGGGCCCTACAATGAGCAGTACTTC
TRBJ2-5	.	.	TRBV29-1	CSVNRDLSWETQYF	TGCAGCGTCAACCGGGACCTCTCCTGGGAGACCCAGTACTTC
TRBJ2-3	.	.	TRBV20-1	CSAVIDSLSTDTQYF	TGCAGTGCTGTTATAGACAGCCTAAGCACAGATACGCAGTATTTT
TRBJ2-7	.	.	TRBV20-1	CSAGRAGIAYEQYF	TGCAGTGCCGGTAGGGCAGGGATTGCCTACGAGCAGTACTTC
TRBJ2-7	.	.	TRBV14	CASSQVPGWDEQYF	TGTGCCAGCAGCCAAGTCCCAGGTTGGGACGAGCAGTACTTC
TRBJ1-2	.	.	TRBV7-8	CASSLHLLTGNGYTF	TGTGCCAGCAGCTTACACTTACTAACAGGGAATGGCTACACCTTC
TRBJ2-6	.	.	TRBV29-1	CSARDPSGGANVLTF	TGCAGCGCTCGTGATCCTTCGGGTGGGGCCAACGTCCTGACTTTC
TRBJ2-3	TRBD2	.	TRBV4-3	CASSLGLAGVISDTQYF	TGCGCCAGCAGCCTGGGACTAGCGGGGGTAATCTCAGATACGCAGTATTTT
TRBJ2-2	.	.	TRBV7-3	CASSLRGANTGELFF	TGTGCCAGCAGCTTAAGGGGGGCCAACACCGGGGAGCTGTTTTTT
TRBJ1-4	.	.	TRBV18	CASSPPGQLLMEKLFF	TGTGCCAGCTCACCACCCGGACAGCTTTTAATGGAAAAACTGTTTTTT
TRBJ2-2	.	.	TRBV25-1	CASSASTRNTGELFF	TGTGCCAGCAGTGCGTCTACTAGGAACACCGGGGAGCTGTTTTTT
TRBJ1-2	.	.	TRBV20-1	CSARDGGISYGYTF	TGCAGTGCTAGAGATGGGGGGATAAGCTATGGCTACACCTTC
TRBJ1-2	.	few	TRBV4-3	CASSQDVIGSYGYTF	TGCGCCAGCAGCCAAGATGTTATAGGTTCCTATGGCTACACCTTC
TRBJ2-7	TRBD2	.	TRBV4-2	CASGTSVSYEQYF	TGTGCCAGCGGGACTAGCGTTTCCTACGAGCAGTACTTC
TRBJ2-2	.	.	TRBV5-6	CASSEDITNTGELFF	TGTGCCAGCAGCGAGGACATCACGAACACCGGGGAGCTGTTTTTT
TRBJ2-7	.	.	TRBV7-2	CASSSELRVPAYEQYF	TGTGCCAGCAGCTCCGAGTTACGGGTACCAGCCTACGAGCAGTACTTC
TRBJ1-5	TRBD1	once	TRBV12-3/TRBV12-4	CASSFKSGTGVGQPQHF	TGTGCCAGCAGTTTTAAGTCTGGGACAGGAGTAGGCCAGCCCCAGCATTTT
TRBJ1-1	.	.	TRBV6-1	CASRQGVNTEAFF	TGTGCCAGCAGGCAGGGCGTGAACACTGAAGCTTTCTTT
TRBJ2-7	TRBD1	.	TRBV2	CASRRPGQATYEQYF	TGTGCCAGCAGGAGGCCGGGACAGGCTACCTACGAGCAGTACTTC
TRBJ2-5	.	.	TRBV6-1	CASPPSTQETQYF	TGTGCCAGCCCCCCTAGTACCCAAGAGACCCAGTACTTC
TRBJ2-7	.	.	TRBV6-2/TRBV6-3	CPSRDAIWEQYF	TGTCCCAGCAGGGACGCCATTTGGGAGCAGTACTTC
TRBJ2-1	TRBD1	few	TRBV9	CASSAGTGGVGSYNEQFF	TGTGCCAGCAGCGCCGGGACAGGGGGTGTAGGCTCCTACAATGAGCAGTTCTTC
TRBJ2-3	TRBD2	.	TRBV4-3	CASSQDRRGRVTDTQYF	TGCGCCAGCAGCCAAGATAGGCGAGGGAGGGTGACAGATACGCAGTATTTT
TRBJ1-2	TRBD1	.	TRBV7-9	CASSRGAGGADYGYTF	TGTGCCAGCAGTCGGGGTGCAGGGGGCGCAGACTATGGCTACACCTTC
TRBJ2-3	.	.	TRBV5-1	CASSLSFGRTDTQYF	TGCGCCAGCAGCTTGAGTTTCGGGCGCACAGATACGCAGTATTTT
TRBJ2-7	.	few	TRBV20-1	CSARVVVGPYEQYF	TGCAGTGCTAGAGTTGTAGTTGGGCCCTACGAGCAGTACTTC
TRBJ2-7	.	.	TRBV12-3/TRBV12-4	CASSLTVLDEQYF	TGTGCCAGCAGTTTGACGGTGCTGGACGAGCAGTACTTC
TRBJ2-1	TRBD2	few	TRBV7-9	CASSLARGAVNEQFF	TGTGCCAGCAGCTTAGCGCGGGGGGCAGTCAATGAGCAGTTCTTC
TRBJ1-5	.	.	TRBV6-2/TRBV6-3	CASTPWRTALNQPQHF	TGTGCCAGCACTCCCTGGAGGACAGCACTTAATCAGCCCCAGCATTTT
TRBJ2-4	TRBD1	.	TRBV7-8	CASSFGGTGLAKNIQYF	TGTGCCAGCAGTTTTGGAGGGACAGGGCTAGCCAAAAACATTCAGTACTTC
TRBJ2-5	.	once	TRBV20-1	CSASLQTPETNPGQTQYF	TGCAGTGCTAGTCTCCAAACCCCCGAGACAAACCCTGGGCAGACCCAGTACTTC
TRBJ2-5	.	.	TRBV7-2	CASSLGTGVWGEQYF	TGTGCCAGCAGCTTAGGGACGGGGGTGTGGGGGGAGCAGTACTTC
TRBJ2-7	.	few	TRBV10-3	CAITERVEKLREQYF	TGTGCCATCACCGAGCGAGTTGAAAAGCTTCGCGAGCAGTACTTC
TRBJ1-2	.	few	TRBV24-1	CATSKTGAYGYTF	TGTGCCACCAGCAAGACAGGCGCCTATGGCTACACCTTC
TRBJ1-1	.	.	TRBV28	CASNTVNTEAFF	TGTGCCAGCAATACAGTGAACACTGAAGCTTTCTTT